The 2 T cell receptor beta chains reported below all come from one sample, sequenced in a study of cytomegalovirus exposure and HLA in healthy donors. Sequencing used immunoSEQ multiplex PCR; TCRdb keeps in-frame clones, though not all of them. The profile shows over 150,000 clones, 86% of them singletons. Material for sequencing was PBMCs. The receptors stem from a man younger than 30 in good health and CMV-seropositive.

CDR3 sequence: CASRPRQGRQPQHF. CDR3 nucleotides: TGTGCCAGCAGGCCCCGACAGGGGCGGCAGCCCCAGCATTTT. The chain combines TRBV2 with TRBJ1-5, with TRBD1 matching over 8 bases. Unmatched junction bases numbered 8, after V lost 6 bases and J lost 7 bases. The V gene's germline CDR1 is SNHLY and CDR2 FYNNEI. The CDR3 has 14 residues.

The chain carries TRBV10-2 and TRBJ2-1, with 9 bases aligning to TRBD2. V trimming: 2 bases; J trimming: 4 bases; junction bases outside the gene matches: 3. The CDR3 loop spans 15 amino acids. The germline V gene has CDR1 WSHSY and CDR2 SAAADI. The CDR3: CASSEKTSGYNEQFF. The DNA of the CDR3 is TGCGCCAGCAGTGAGAAAACTAGCGGGTACAATGAGCAGTTCTTC.